This entry describes one T cell receptor (beta chain). TCRdb keeps only in-frame clones here, not all; method: immunoSEQ multiplex PCR. The table has about 160,000 clones, approximately 94% seen once. This record comes from a study of T cell responses to AZD1222 COVID-19 vaccine. Second doses at about 4 or about 12 weeks were pooled. The germline V gene encodes CDR1 SGHRS and CDR2 YFSETQ. The CDR3 is 13 residues long. Trimming took off 3 bases at V and 3 bases at J, with 7 bases between the two ends. The chain couples TRBV5-1 to TRBJ1-5, with unresolved D. This clonotype originated in an adult who received the AZD1222 COVID-19 vaccine. This material consisted of peripheral blood, taken 28 days after the second AZD1222 dose. The chain's CDR3 is CASSSTTNQPQHF. In nucleotides, the CDR3 is TGCGCCAGCAGCTCGACAACCAATCAGCCCCAGCATTTT.